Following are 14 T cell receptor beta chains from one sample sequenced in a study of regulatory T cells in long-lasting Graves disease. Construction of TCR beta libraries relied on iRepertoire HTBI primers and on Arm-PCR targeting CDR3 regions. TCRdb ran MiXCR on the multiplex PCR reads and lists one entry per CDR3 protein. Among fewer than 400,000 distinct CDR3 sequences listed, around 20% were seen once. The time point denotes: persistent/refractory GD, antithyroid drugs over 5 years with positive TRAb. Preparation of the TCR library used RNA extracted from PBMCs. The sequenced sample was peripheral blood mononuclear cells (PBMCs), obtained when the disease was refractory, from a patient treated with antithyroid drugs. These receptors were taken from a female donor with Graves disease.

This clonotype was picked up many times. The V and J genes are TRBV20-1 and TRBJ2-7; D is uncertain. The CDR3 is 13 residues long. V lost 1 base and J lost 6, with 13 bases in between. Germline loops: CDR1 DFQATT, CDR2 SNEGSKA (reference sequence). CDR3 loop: CSARGTGPGEQYF. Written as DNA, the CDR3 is TGCAGTGCTAGAGGAACCGGACCCGGCGAGCAGTACTTC.

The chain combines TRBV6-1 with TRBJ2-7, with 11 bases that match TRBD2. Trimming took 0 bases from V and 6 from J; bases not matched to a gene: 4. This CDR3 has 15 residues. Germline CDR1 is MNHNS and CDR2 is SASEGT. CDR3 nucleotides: TGTGCCAGCAGTGAAGCGCTTCTAGCGGGGGGCGAGCAGTACTTC. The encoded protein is CASSEALLAGGEQYF.

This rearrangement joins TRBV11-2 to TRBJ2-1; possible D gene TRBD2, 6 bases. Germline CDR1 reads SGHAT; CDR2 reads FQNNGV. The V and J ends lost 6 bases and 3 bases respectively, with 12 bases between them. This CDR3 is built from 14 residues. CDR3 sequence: CASRGGGGYNEQFF. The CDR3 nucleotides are TGTGCCAGCAGGGGGGGAGGAGGCTACAATGAGCAGTTCTTC.

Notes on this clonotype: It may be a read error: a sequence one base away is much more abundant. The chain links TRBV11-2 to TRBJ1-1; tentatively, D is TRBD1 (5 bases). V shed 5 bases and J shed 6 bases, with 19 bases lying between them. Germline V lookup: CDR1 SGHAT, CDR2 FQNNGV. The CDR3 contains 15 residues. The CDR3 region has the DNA TGTGCCAGCAGCGGTCCGGACAAGGGAATTGCTGAAGCTTTCTTT. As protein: CASSGPDKGIAEAFF.

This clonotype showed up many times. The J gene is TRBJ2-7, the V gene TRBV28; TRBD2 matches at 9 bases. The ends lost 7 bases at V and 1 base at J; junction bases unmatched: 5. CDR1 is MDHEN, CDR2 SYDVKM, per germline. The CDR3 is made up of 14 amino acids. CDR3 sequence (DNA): TGTGCCAGCACGCGGGAGGGCGGGTCCTACGAGCAGTACTTC. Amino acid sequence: CASTREGGSYEQYF.

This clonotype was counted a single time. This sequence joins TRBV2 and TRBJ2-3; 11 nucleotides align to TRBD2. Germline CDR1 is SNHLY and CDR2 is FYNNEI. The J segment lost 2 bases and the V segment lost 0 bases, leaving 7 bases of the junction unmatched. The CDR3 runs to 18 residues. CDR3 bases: TGTGCCAGCAGTGAAGCGCGCTCTAGCGGGGGGCACACAGATACGCAGTATTTT. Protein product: CASSEARSSGGHTDTQYF.

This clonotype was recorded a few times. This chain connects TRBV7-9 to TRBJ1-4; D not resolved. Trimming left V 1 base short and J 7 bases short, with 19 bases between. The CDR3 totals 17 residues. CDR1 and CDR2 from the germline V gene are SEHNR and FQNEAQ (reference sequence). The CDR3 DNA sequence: TGTGCCAGCAGCTTAGTCGTTATCAGCGGCAGCATTGAAAAACTGTTTTTT. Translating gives CASSLVVISGSIEKLFF.

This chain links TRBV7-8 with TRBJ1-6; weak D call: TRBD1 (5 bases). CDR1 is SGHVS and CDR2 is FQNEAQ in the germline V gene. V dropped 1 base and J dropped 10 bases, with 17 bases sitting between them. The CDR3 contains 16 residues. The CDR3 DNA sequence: TGTGCCAGCAGCTTAGTGGCCCCCGGTGGGGGGTCACCCCTCCACTTT. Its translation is CASSLVAPGGGSPLHF.

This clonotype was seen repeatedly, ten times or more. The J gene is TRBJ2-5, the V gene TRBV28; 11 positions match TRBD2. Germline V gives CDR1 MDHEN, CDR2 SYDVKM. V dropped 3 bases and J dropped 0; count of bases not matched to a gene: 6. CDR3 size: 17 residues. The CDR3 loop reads CASSFIAGGGYQETQYF. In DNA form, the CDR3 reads TGTGCCAGCAGTTTTATAGCGGGAGGGGGGTACCAAGAGACCCAGTACTTC.

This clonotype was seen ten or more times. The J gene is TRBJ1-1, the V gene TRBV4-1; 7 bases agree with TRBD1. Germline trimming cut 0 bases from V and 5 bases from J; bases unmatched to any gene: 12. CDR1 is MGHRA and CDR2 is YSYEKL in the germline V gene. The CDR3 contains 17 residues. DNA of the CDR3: TGCGCCAGCAGCCAAGATCCTAATAGGGGGGGACAGACTGAAGCTTTCTTT. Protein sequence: CASSQDPNRGGQTEAFF.

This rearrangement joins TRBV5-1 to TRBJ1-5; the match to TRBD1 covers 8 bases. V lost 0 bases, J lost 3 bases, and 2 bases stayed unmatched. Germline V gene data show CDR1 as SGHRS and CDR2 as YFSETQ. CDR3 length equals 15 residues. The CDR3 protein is CASSLGQGINQPQHF. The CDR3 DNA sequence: TGCGCCAGCAGCTTGGGACAGGGGATCAATCAGCCCCAGCATTTT.

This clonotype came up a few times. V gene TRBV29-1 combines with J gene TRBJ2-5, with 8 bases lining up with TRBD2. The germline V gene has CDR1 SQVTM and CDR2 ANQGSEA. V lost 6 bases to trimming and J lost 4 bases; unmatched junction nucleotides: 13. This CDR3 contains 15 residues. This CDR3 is CSVNIGGGDGETQYF. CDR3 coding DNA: TGCAGCGTCAACATCGGGGGGGGAGATGGAGAGACCCAGTACTTC.

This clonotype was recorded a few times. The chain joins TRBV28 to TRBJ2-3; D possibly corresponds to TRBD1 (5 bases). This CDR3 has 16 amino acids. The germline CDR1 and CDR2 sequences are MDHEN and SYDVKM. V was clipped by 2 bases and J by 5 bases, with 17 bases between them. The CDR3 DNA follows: TGTGCCAGCAGTTTAATCGGCCCAACAGGAGTAGATACGCAGTATTTT. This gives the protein CASSLIGPTGVDTQYF. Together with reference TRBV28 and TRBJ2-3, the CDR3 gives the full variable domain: DVKVTQSSRYLVKRTGEKVFLECVQDMDHENMFWYRQDPGLGLRLIYFSYDVKMKEKGDIPEGYSVSREKKERFSLILESASTNQTSMYLCASSLIGPTGVDTQYFGPGTRLTVL.

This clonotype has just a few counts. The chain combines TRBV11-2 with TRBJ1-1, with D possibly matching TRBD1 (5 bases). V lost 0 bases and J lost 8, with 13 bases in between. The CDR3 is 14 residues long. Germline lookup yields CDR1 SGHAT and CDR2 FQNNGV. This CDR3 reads CASSLEGGGREAFF. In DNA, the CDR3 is TGTGCCAGCAGCTTAGAGGGGGGGGGAAGGGAAGCTTTCTTT.